This T cell receptor beta chain comes out of a study of radiation and T cells in renal cell carcinoma. Study background: Nephrectomy followed 15 Gy stereotactic body radiation by 4 weeks. Study-wide findings and caveats: From baseline, blood top tumor clonotypes peaked at 2 weeks post-radiation.

Comments on this clone: Its antigen remains unidentified.

Time point noted: blood 2 weeks post-SBRT. Treatment meaning: 15 Gy SBRT to primary tumor, nephrectomy 4 weeks later. The germline CDR1 and CDR2 sequences are WSHSY and SAAADI. Trimming left V 0 bases short and J 4 bases short, with 12 bases between. The CDR3 runs 15 residues. Produced via immunoSEQ multiplex PCR; TCRdb's table is partial and in-frame only. Of tens of thousands of clones in the sample, around 80% were seen once. This TCR derives from a man aged 60 to 75 with renal cell carcinoma. Sequenced material: blood, taken from a patient whose treatment included radiotherapy and nephrectomy. The chain carries TRBV10-2 and TRBJ1-2, with a tentative D call TRBD1 (6 bases). The CDR3 DNA sequence: TGCGCCAGCAGTGAGTCCCTCCAGGGGATCTATGGCTACACCTTC. This encodes CASSESLQGIYGYTF.